The 10 T cell receptor beta chains below were found in one sample sequenced in a study of Graves' ophthalmopathy and Graves' hyperthyroidism. CDR3 regions of TCR beta were amplified from RNA transcripts. HTBI-primed first-round RT-PCR preceded second-round multiplex PCR. TCRdb redid the calling of the multiplex PCR reads with MiXCR, one entry per CDR3 protein. The sample includes roughly 300,000 distinct CDR3 sequences, about a sixth of them seen just once. Sequencing used peripheral blood. These receptors were taken from an adult man with Graves' ophthalmopathy.

The gene calls are TRBV27 and TRBJ1-1; 8 nucleotides match TRBD1. The CDR3 loop spans 17 amino acids. Trimming cost V 5 bases and J 1 base; bases outside gene matches: 12. Germline CDR1 is MNHEY and CDR2 is SMNVEV (reference sequence). CDR3 DNA sequence: TGTGCCAGCAGTACGGACAGGGTGGTCCTAAGGAACACTGAAGCTTTCTTT. It codes for CASSTDRVVLRNTEAFF.

Only a few counts were recorded for this clonotype. The chain employs TRBV6-5 and TRBJ1-1; TRBD1 matches 10 bases. The germline V gene encodes CDR1 MNHEY and CDR2 SVGAGI. V shed 2 bases and J 11 bases; nucleotides not matched to a gene: 8. The CDR3 is 14 amino acids. The CDR3 reads CASSYDGQGDDAFF. The CDR3 DNA sequence: TGTGCCAGCAGTTACGATGGACAGGGGGACGATGCTTTCTTT.

The table lists this clonotype with many counts. The genes are TRBV6-5 and TRBJ1-5, with a possible D match to TRBD1 (6 bases). The germline V gene encodes CDR1 MNHEY and CDR2 SVGAGI. With 0 bases removed from V and 6 bases from J, the gap between germline ends came to 15 bases. The CDR3 covers 16 residues. In DNA form, the CDR3 reads TGTGCCAGCAGTTACTCGAGGGGGGGCGACGGTCAGCCCCAGCATTTT. It encodes CASSYSRGGDGQPQHF.

This clonotype showed up many times. The V gene is TRBV20-1, the J gene TRBJ2-2, with a tentative D call TRBD1 (6 bases). V dropped 0 bases and J dropped 1 base, with 12 bases sitting between them. CDR3 length: 16 amino acids. Germline V gene data show CDR1 as DFQATT and CDR2 as SNEGSKA (reference sequence). The CDR3 loop is CSARDTGTRNTGELFF. For the CDR3, the DNA is TGCAGTGCTAGAGATACAGGGACACGGAACACCGGGGAGCTGTTTTTT.

This clonotype was picked up many times. The V call is TRBV18, the J call TRBJ1-1; D is undetermined. CDR3 length equals 15 residues. In germline, CDR1 is KGHSH, CDR2 LQKENI. V dropped 2 bases and J dropped 3 bases, with 13 bases sitting between them. The DNA for the CDR3 is TGTGCCAGCTCACCAAAACGAGGGATGTACACTGAAGCTTTCTTT. It is translated as CASSPKRGMYTEAFF. The full variable domain, its missing parts supplied by reference TRBV18 and TRBJ1-1, is NAGVMQNPRHLVRRRGQEARLRCSPMKGHSHVYWYRQLPEEGLKFMVYLQKENIIDESGMPKERFSAEFPKEGPSILRIQQVVRGDSAAYFCASSPKRGMYTEAFFGQGTRLTVV.

This clonotype has a count of ten or more. The chain is built from TRBV29-1 and TRBJ2-7; D is possibly TRBD1 or TRBD2 (6 bases each). There are 17 residues in the CDR3. Per the germline V gene, CDR1 is SQVTM and CDR2 is ANQGSEA. Trimming took 4 bases from V and 0 from J, leaving 22 bases between them. The CDR3 is CSVAGTDRGGHSYEQYF. The DNA of the CDR3 is TGCAGCGTTGCTGGGACCGACCGTGGGGGGCACTCCTACGAGCAGTACTTC.

This clonotype was counted at least ten times. Since no conserved phenylalanine or tryptophan closes the CDR3, a read error is the likely cause. The genes are TRBV6-5 and TRBJ1-2; no reliable D call. Trimming removed 0 bases at V and 8 bases at J, with 13 bases between. CDR3 size: 14 residues. The germline V gene encodes CDR1 MNHEY and CDR2 SVGAGI. The CDR3 region is CASSYSTSPQGYTS. CDR3 DNA: TGTGCCAGCAGTTACTCGACATCCCCCCAGGGCTACACCTCC.

This clonotype showed up many times. The chain recombines TRBV7-9 with TRBJ1-1; no reliable D call. Per germline, CDR1 SEHNR and CDR2 FQNEAQ (reference sequence). Trimming took 5 bases from V and 6 from J, leaving 19 bases between them. This CDR3 is 15 amino acids long. The CDR3 DNA reads TGTGCCAGCAGCCAAATGACACTCATCTTAGCTGAAGCTTTCTTT. Translation gives CASSQMTLILAEAFF.

This clonotype was recorded at least ten times. The chain has TRBV5-1 and TRBJ2-5, with D unresolved. This CDR3 has 15 residues. Germline V gives CDR1 SGHRS, CDR2 YFSETQ. V shed 0 bases and J shed 5 bases, with 14 bases lying between them. In DNA, the CDR3 is TGCGCCAGCAGCTTGGTTCGAGACGATAGGGAGACCCAGTACTTC. Translating it yields CASSLVRDDRETQYF.

This clonotype was seen more than once but under ten times. CDR3 DNA: TGTGCCACCAACCTCGGACAGGGACAGCCCCAGCATTTT. Translation: CATNLGQGQPQHF. V is TRBV15 and J is TRBJ1-5; TRBD1 matches at 8 bases. The CDR3 length is 13 residues. J was trimmed by 7 bases and V by 7 bases; bases with no gene match: 6. From germline, CDR1 is LNHNV and CDR2 YYDKDF (reference sequence).